What follows are 3 T cell receptor beta chains derived from one specimen sequenced in a study of T cell changes during pregnancy in multiple sclerosis. Data came from immunoSEQ multiplex PCR; TCRdb stores just in-frame clones and leaves some out. The sample consists of roughly 89,000 clones, 90% to 95% of them appearing once. Sample: peripheral blood, taken in the third trimester of pregnancy. These receptors all stem from a female donor with multiple sclerosis, enrolled in a pregnancy study.

V is TRBV25-1 and J is TRBJ1-1; unclear D gene. CDR1 is MGHDK, CDR2 SYGVNS, per germline. CDR3 size: 14 residues. V was shortened by 3 bases and J by 3 bases, with 11 bases between the two germline ends. The CDR3 loop reads CASSDEGADTEAFF. The CDR3 DNA reads as TGTGCCAGCAGTGACGAGGGCGCCGACACTGAAGCTTTCTTT.

V is TRBV5-6 and J is TRBJ2-7; the D gene is possibly TRBD2 (5 bases). CDR3 length: 12 amino acids. Germline lookup yields CDR1 SGHDT and CDR2 YYEEEE. Trimming shortened V by 5 bases and J by 7 bases, and 13 bases separated the two germline ends. The CDR3 spells CASSYTRTEQYF. The DNA for the CDR3 is TGTGCCAGCAGTTACACTAGAACTGAGCAGTACTTC.

This clone was counted once. This sequence joins TRBV19 and TRBJ2-4; 7 bases match TRBD1. V shed 1 base, J shed 9 bases, and the junction held 6 bases outside the gene matches. The germline gives CDR1 LNHDA, CDR2 SQIVND (reference sequence). CDR3 length: 14 amino acids. The chain's CDR3 is CASSIVTGSPIQYF. CDR3 in DNA: TGTGCCAGTAGTATAGTGACAGGGAGCCCCATTCAGTACTTC.